The 4 T cell receptor beta chains reported below all come from one sample, sequenced in a study of T cell responses to AZD1222 COVID-19 vaccine. Some clones are missing from TCRdb's copy, which holds only in-frame ones; the method was immunoSEQ multiplex PCR. The table lists 110,000 to 150,000 clones, just over 90% of them singletons. Here the sequenced sample was peripheral blood, taken 28 days after the second AZD1222 dose. All receptors come from an adult who received the AZD1222 COVID-19 vaccine.

The gene calls are TRBV29-1 and TRBJ2-7, with 7 positions matching TRBD1. The CDR3 spans 11 residues. Trimming removed 6 bases from V and 4 bases from J; junction bases left unmatched: 3. The germline V gene has CDR1 SQVTM and CDR2 ANQGSEA. The DNA for the CDR3 is TGCAGCGTGGGGACAGAGTACGAGCAGTACTTC. It is translated as CSVGTEYEQYF.

The V call is TRBV7-9, the J call TRBJ2-7; D not resolved. The CDR3 is made up of 14 amino acids. Germline V lookup: CDR1 SEHNR, CDR2 FQNEAQ (reference sequence). Trimming stripped 1 base from V and 3 bases from J, with 10 bases between. The CDR3 protein is CASSLVSSYYEQYF. The DNA for the CDR3 is TGTGCCAGCAGCTTAGTCTCCAGCTACTACGAGCAGTACTTC.

The V and J genes are TRBV19 and TRBJ2-3; 9 bases fit TRBD2. Germline V CDR1 and CDR2: LNHDA, SQIVND (reference sequence). The CDR3 runs to 14 residues. Trimming at V came to 7 bases and at J to 1 base, leaving 3 bases not matched to a gene. The DNA of the CDR3 is TGTGCCAGTAAAACTAGCGGGCGCACAGATACGCAGTATTTT. It translates to CASKTSGRTDTQYF.

The J gene is TRBJ1-6, the V gene TRBV18; possibly TRBD1 for D (6 bases). Germline lookup yields CDR1 KGHSH and CDR2 LQKENI. This CDR3 region has 14 residues. Trimming took off 4 bases at V and 9 bases at J, with 13 bases between the two ends. Here the CDR3 DNA reads TGTGCCAGCTCACTGCACGGGGGCAGTTCACCCCTCCACTTT. Translating gives CASSLHGGSSPLHF.